These 14 T cell receptor beta chains came from one sample sequenced in a study of shared clonotypes between healthy human individuals. Here immunoSEQ multiplex PCR was the method, and the copy in TCRdb shows in-frame clones only, minus some. The sample consists of about 2 million clones, approximately 95% of them appearing once. CD45RO-negative, CCR7-positively selected cells formed the naive CD8 fraction, excluding terminally differentiated effector memory CD45RA+ cells. The sample comprised naive CD8+ T cells sorted from blood. The origin of the receptors is a young man in good health.

This CDR3 is CASSQYGGFSYEQYF. CDR3 DNA sequence: TGTGCCAGCAGCCAATACGGGGGCTTCTCCTACGAGCAGTACTTC. The chain is built from TRBV14 and TRBJ2-7; D may match TRBD1 or TRBD2 (6 bases each). The CDR3 contains 15 residues. With 2 bases removed from V and 0 bases from J, the gap between germline ends came to 11 bases. Germline assignment: CDR1 SGHDN and CDR2 FVKESK.

V usage is TRBV30 and J usage is TRBJ2-7, with no clear D. CDR1 and CDR2 from the germline V gene are GTSNPN and SVGIG (reference sequence). The CDR3 is 12 amino acids. Trimming stripped 3 bases from V and 6 bases from J, with 12 bases between. The DNA of the CDR3 is TGTGCCTGGAGCTCCTCGGCCTCCGAGCAGTACTTC. Its protein is CAWSSSASEQYF.

This chain's CDR3 is CASSVGGVGGAGTEAFF. The DNA of the CDR3 is TGTGCCAGCAGCGTAGGCGGTGTTGGTGGAGCGGGCACTGAAGCTTTCTTT. This chain connects TRBV9 to TRBJ1-1; D remains unclear. V lost 0 bases and J lost 4, with 19 bases in between. CDR1 and CDR2 from the germline V gene are SGDLS and YYNGEE. CDR3 length equals 17 residues.

This chain joins TRBV5-4 and TRBJ1-3, with TRBD1 as a possible D gene (5 bases). The CDR3 consists of 15 residues. CDR1 and CDR2 from the germline V gene are SGHNT and YYREEE (reference sequence). The V end lost 4 bases, the J end lost 0 bases, and 11 bases lay between the germline ends. DNA for the CDR3: TGTGCCAGCAGCCCCGGGGACGGCTCTGGAAACACCATATATTTT. It translates to CASSPGDGSGNTIYF.

This clone was recorded once. The V and J genes are TRBV4-1 and TRBJ2-7, with D perhaps matching TRBD2 (5 bases). Germline CDR1 and CDR2: MGHRA and YSYEKL. Trimming shortened V by 4 bases and J by 3 bases, and 16 bases separated the two germline ends. The CDR3 runs 15 residues. The CDR3 DNA reads TGCGCCAGCAGCCCCGGGATCCTCTCCGGCTACGAGCAGTACTTC. It codes for CASSPGILSGYEQYF.

Written as DNA, the CDR3 is TGTGCCACCAGCAGAGAGCCCTGGTACGAGCAGTACTTC. It is translated as CATSREPWYEQYF. The J gene is TRBJ2-7, the V gene TRBV15; D gene unclear. V lost 0 bases, J lost 4 bases, and 7 bases lay in between. The CDR3 has 13 residues. Germline assignment: CDR1 LNHNV and CDR2 YYDKDF (reference sequence).

This rearrangement joins TRBV27 to TRBJ2-7; possible D gene TRBD2, 5 bases. The V gene's germline CDR1 is MNHEY and CDR2 SMNVEV (reference sequence). V lost 6 bases to trimming and J lost 0 bases, with 9 bases between them. This CDR3 region has 13 residues. The CDR3 region is CASRRAASYEQYF. DNA of the CDR3: TGTGCCAGCAGGCGGGCGGCCTCCTACGAGCAGTACTTC.

Remarks on this clone: The sample has other DNA sequences that encode this CDR3 too. The genes are TRBV27 and TRBJ2-6, with TRBD1 matching 10 bases. The CDR3 runs 15 residues. CDR1 is MNHEY and CDR2 is SMNVEV in the germline V gene (reference sequence). The V gene end was trimmed by 9 bases and the J gene end by 2 bases; junction bases not matched to a gene: 4. The CDR3 nucleotides read TGTGCCAGTTCGACAGGGGGCACTGGGGCCAACGTCCTGACTTTC. Its protein product is CASSTGGTGANVLTF.

This sequence joins TRBV10-2 and TRBJ1-2; D unresolved. With 2 bases removed from V and 1 base from J, the gap between germline ends came to 5 bases. The CDR3 contains 13 residues. The germline gives CDR1 WSHSY, CDR2 SAAADI. The DNA for the CDR3 is TGCGCCAGCAGTGAGCTGGATAACTATGGCTACACCTTC. Translated: CASSELDNYGYTF.

This clone was counted a single time. V gene TRBV4-2 combines with J gene TRBJ2-5; 15 bases map to TRBD2. With V trimmed by 4 bases and J by 2 bases, 5 bases remained unmatched. The germline gives CDR1 LGHNA, CDR2 YNFKEQ. This CDR3 contains 17 residues. The chain's CDR3 is CASSLGTSGGQQETQYF. The DNA of the CDR3 is TGTGCCAGCAGCCTCGGGACTAGCGGGGGGCAACAAGAGACCCAGTACTTC.

The chain carries TRBV29-1 and TRBJ2-4; the D gene is possibly TRBD2 (6 bases). Germline V gene lookup returns CDR1 SQVTM and CDR2 ANQGSEA. The length of the CDR3 is 15 residues. Trimming cost V 1 base and J 6 bases, with 16 bases left between them. CDR3 DNA: TGCAGCGTTGAAGCGCCCGGGGGAGCGGTAAACATTCAGTACTTC. Translating it yields CSVEAPGGAVNIQYF.

The chain has TRBV6-6 and TRBJ2-7; tentatively, D is TRBD1 (6 bases). The CDR3 has 14 residues. CDR1 and CDR2 from the germline V gene are MNHNY and SVGAGI (reference sequence). Between the trimmed V and J ends, which lost 3 bases and 5 bases, there was a span of 14 bases. The CDR3 DNA reads TGTGCCAGCAGTTATAGAGGGACATTCGACGAGCAGTACTTC. Its translation is CASSYRGTFDEQYF.

The chain links TRBV11-2 to TRBJ2-1; D is ambiguous. V was clipped by 0 bases and J by 4 bases, with 4 bases between them. The CDR3 runs to 13 residues. Germline CDR1 SGHAT, CDR2 FQNNGV. This CDR3 reads CASSLDQYNEQFF. The CDR3, as DNA: TGTGCCAGCAGCTTAGATCAGTACAATGAGCAGTTCTTC.

This clone has only one observation. This rearrangement joins TRBV10-3 to TRBJ2-2, with D perhaps matching TRBD1 or TRBD2 (5 bases each). Germline CDR1 reads ENHRY; CDR2 reads SYGVKD. This CDR3 comprises 14 residues. The V end was cut by 11 bases, the J end by 0 bases, with 13 bases between. The CDR3 spells CAAGDPANTGELFF. The CDR3 DNA reads TGTGCCGCCGGGGACCCCGCGAACACCGGGGAGCTGTTTTTT.